The text below deals with one T cell receptor (beta chain). The antigen this receptor binds is unknown. Per-nucleotide qualities are absent, and no much larger clonotype sits a single base away. Whole blood was collected in K2EDTA tubes by collaborating institutions according to the institutions' own protocols. For TCRbeta analysis, collaborators shipped samples as frozen whole blood, isolated PBMCs, or DNA extracted from either of those sample types. TCRbeta CDR3 regions were amplified from genomic DNA by means of the immunoSEQ Assay, a bias-controlled multiplex PCR. Under the source paper's analysis protocol: Within the assay, amplification of reference gene primers was used to estimate how many nucleated cells each sample contained. To quantify the absolute abundance of each unique TCRbeta CDR3 rearrangement, sequence reads were collapsed and filtered. Productive Simpson clonality was computed per sample as the square root of Simpson's diversity index over productive rearrangements. TCRdb limited this immuneACCESS table to in-frame rearrangements with V and J called. A share of clones is missing; checked studies link under half to unresolved V genes, and the rest is unexplained. V, J and clone size are those of that table, while D and trimming were read from the DNA. This sample gives 150,000 or so clones in total; about 83% of them show up just once. Under 6% of the sample comes from the top ten.

These data belong to a study of blood T cell repertoires in COVID-19 (dated by TCRdb to the early 2020s). With regard to the full study: The collaborator samples originated in the United States, Italy and Spain and spanned the acute and convalescent phases of COVID-19. The prospective study material was composed of cDNA or gDNA derived from T cells, B-cell-depleted T cells, or PBMCs. The samples were drawn from two sources: the first 160 participants of the ongoing ImmuneRACE study, and 1,000 to 1,500 subjects contributed by 6 global collaborators. Deeply sampled blood TCRbeta repertoires from subjects exposed to, actively infected with, or recovered from COVID-19 were included in the dataset. The repertoires were released in a freely available public database intended as a resource for research on the immune response to SARS-CoV-2. The sample metadata nearly always contained a de-identified subject ID, COVID-19 status, age in years and sex. Where HLA class I and class II types were available, the types were taken from metadata supplied by the sample provider, not from assay-based typing.

Taken from cysteine to phenylalanine, the CDR3 has 15 residues. Only the CDR3 portion is preserved as DNA: 45 bases, with reading frame beginning at the first base. V loses 4 bases of germline sequence and J loses 1 base, and the interval between the two ends is 14 bases. CDR1 and CDR2 (LNHDA, SQIVND) derive from the germline V gene (reference sequence). On the study overall, not on this receptor specifically: How much clinical and demographic metadata was included differed by source and by participant, and the metadata was provided uncurated.

The V and J segments used are TRBV19 and TRBJ2-7; TRBD1 is a weak D gene call, 6 bases matching. Specimen: peripheral blood. The source is a human donor in a cohort sampled during active COVID-19. CDR3 sequence: CASSKGHTPSYEQYF. DNA sequence: TGTGCCAGTAGTAAGGGACACACGCCTTCCTACGAGCAGTACTTC. Extended through the reference TRBV19 and TRBJ2-7 proteins, this CDR3 yields the full variable domain: DGGITQSPKYLFRKEGQNVTLSCEQNLNHDAMYWYRQDPGQGLRLIYYSQIVNDFQKGDIAEGYSVSREKKESFPLTVTSAQKNPTAFYLCASSKGHTPSYEQYFGPGTRLTVT.